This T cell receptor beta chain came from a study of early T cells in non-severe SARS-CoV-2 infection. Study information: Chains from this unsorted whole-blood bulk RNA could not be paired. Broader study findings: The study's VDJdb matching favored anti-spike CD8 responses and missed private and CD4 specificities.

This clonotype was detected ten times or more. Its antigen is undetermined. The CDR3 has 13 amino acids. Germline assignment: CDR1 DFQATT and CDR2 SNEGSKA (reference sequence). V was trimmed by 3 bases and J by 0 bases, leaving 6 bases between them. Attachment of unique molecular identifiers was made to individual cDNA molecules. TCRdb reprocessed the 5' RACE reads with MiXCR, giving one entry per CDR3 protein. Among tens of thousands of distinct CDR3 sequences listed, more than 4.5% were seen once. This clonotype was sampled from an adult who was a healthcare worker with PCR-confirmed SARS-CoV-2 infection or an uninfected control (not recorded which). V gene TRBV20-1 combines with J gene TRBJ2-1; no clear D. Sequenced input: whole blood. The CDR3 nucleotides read TGCAGTGCTAGCGGGCTCTCCTACAATGAGCAGTTCTTC. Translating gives CSASGLSYNEQFF.